The 23 T cell receptor beta chains given below trace back to one sample, sequenced in a study of cytomegalovirus exposure and HLA in healthy donors. Profiled with immunoSEQ multiplex PCR; TCRdb holds only in-frame clones, not every one. Among around 70,000 clones listed, about 93% were seen once. Sequencing was carried out using PBMCs. Receptors were obtained from a man aged 18 to 30 in good health and CMV-seropositive.

The V gene is TRBV11-2, the J gene TRBJ2-7, with 10 bases fitting TRBD2. Germline loops: CDR1 SGHAT, CDR2 FQNNGV. V was clipped by 5 bases and J by 7 bases; unmatched bases: 14. This CDR3 is built from 16 residues. CDR3 loop: CASSPSSGGSLKEQYF. The CDR3 DNA sequence: TGTGCCAGCAGCCCTTCTAGCGGGGGTTCCTTAAAGGAGCAGTACTTC.

The chain is built from TRBV18 and TRBJ1-5; D might be TRBD1 (5 bases). V gave up 6 bases and J gave up 7 bases, with 16 bases separating them. The CDR3 is 14 residues long. Germline loops: CDR1 KGHSH, CDR2 LQKENI. The CDR3 DNA follows: TGTGCCAGCTCGGCCGGAGGGGCGGGACAGCCCCAGCATTTT. It codes for CASSAGGAGQPQHF.

V and J are TRBV7-9 and TRBJ2-7, with 10 bases fitting TRBD2. The CDR3 contains 17 residues. Germline CDR1 and CDR2: SEHNR and FQNEAQ (reference sequence). V shed 6 bases, J shed 1 base, and the junction held 12 bases outside the gene matches. Here the CDR3 DNA reads TGTGCCAGCAGTACGATTTCCGGGACTAGCGAATCCTACGAGCAGTACTTC. Translation gives CASSTISGTSESYEQYF.

V is TRBV6-4 and J is TRBJ2-7; D is possibly TRBD2 (5 bases). CDR1 is MRHNA, CDR2 SNTAGT, per germline. The V end was cut by 6 bases, the J end by 7 bases, with 22 bases between. The CDR3 extends over 15 amino acids. The CDR3 protein is CASRGVASRSWEQYF. The DNA for the CDR3 is TGTGCCAGCAGGGGAGTGGCTAGCCGCTCTTGGGAGCAGTACTTC.

The chain has TRBV18 and TRBJ2-7; 10 nucleotides match TRBD2. Per germline, CDR1 KGHSH and CDR2 LQKENI. The CDR3 runs 14 residues. Trimming removed 6 bases from V and 0 bases from J; junction bases left unmatched: 2. CDR3 nucleotide sequence: TGTGCCAGCTCTCCTAGCGGGAGCTCCTACGAGCAGTACTTC. Protein product: CASSPSGSSYEQYF.

A note on this clone: The sample has other DNA sequences that encode this CDR3 too. The chain couples TRBV7-3 to TRBJ2-7; possibly TRBD1 for D (6 bases). The CDR3 totals 13 residues. V was trimmed by 2 bases and J by 5 bases, leaving 10 bases between them. Germline V gene sequence: CDR1 SGHTA, CDR2 FQGTGA. The CDR3 nucleotides read TGTGCCAGCAGCTTAGCAGGGGAAAACGAGCAGTACTTC. Encoded protein: CASSLAGENEQYF.

This chain connects TRBV5-4 to TRBJ2-1; D is undetermined. The CDR3 has 12 amino acids. The V gene's germline CDR1 is SGHNT and CDR2 YYREEE (reference sequence). The germline V and J ends were trimmed by 4 bases and 8 bases, with 10 bases remaining between them. DNA of the CDR3: TGTGCCAGCAGCCATACGAGCGATGAGCAGTTCTTC. It translates to CASSHTSDEQFF. Combining the CDR3 with reference TRBV5-4 and TRBJ2-1 gives the whole variable domain ETGVTQSPTHLIKTRGQQVTLRCSSQSGHNTVSWYQQALGQGPQFIFQYYREEENGRGNFPPRFSGLQFPNYSSELNVNALELDDSALYLCASSHTSDEQFFGPGTRLTVL.

The chain recombines TRBV27 with TRBJ1-2, with D maybe TRBD1 (5 bases). V lost 5 bases to trimming and J lost 5 bases, with 18 bases between them. The CDR3 spans 15 residues. CDR1 is MNHEY, CDR2 SMNVEV, per germline (reference sequence). CDR3 sequence (DNA): TGTGCCAGCAGTCCGCGGGACCGGCCGGGGTATGGCTACACCTTC. Its translation: CASSPRDRPGYGYTF.

V gene TRBV28 combines with J gene TRBJ2-1; TRBD1 aligns across 8 bases. V lost 3 bases, J lost 2 bases, and 3 bases stayed unmatched. Germline CDR1 and CDR2: MDHEN and SYDVKM. The CDR3 spans 15 residues. The CDR3 loop reads CASSFPGGAYNEQFF. The DNA of the CDR3 is TGTGCCAGCAGTTTCCCAGGGGGCGCCTACAATGAGCAGTTCTTC.

This chain links TRBV7-2 with TRBJ2-2, with D perhaps TRBD2 (6 bases). In germline, CDR1 is SGHTA, CDR2 FQGNSA. The CDR3 has 18 amino acids. Trimming took off 2 bases at V and 3 bases at J, with 19 bases between the two ends. The CDR3 loop reads CASSLSFPAGRYTGELFF. CDR3 nucleotides: TGTGCCAGCAGCTTATCATTCCCGGCGGGACGATACACCGGGGAGCTGTTTTTT.

The V call is TRBV19, the J call TRBJ1-5, with a tentative D call TRBD1 (5 bases). Trimming removed 3 bases at V and 3 bases at J, with 12 bases between. The germline gives CDR1 LNHDA, CDR2 SQIVND (reference sequence). The CDR3 has 15 residues. The CDR3 bases are TGTGCCAGTAGTATGCTGGGGCGGGACAATCAGCCCCAGCATTTT. Translating gives CASSMLGRDNQPQHF.

This sequence joins TRBV21-1 and TRBJ1-2. TRBV21-1 is described as a pseudogene. The CDR3 consists of 13 residues. CDR3 in amino acids: CASSKGRSYGYTF. The DNA of the CDR3 is TGTGCCAGCAGCAAAGGGAGGAGCTATGGCTACACCTTC.

The V call is TRBV25-1, the J call TRBJ2-3, with D perhaps matching TRBD1 (5 bases). Germline CDR1 MGHDK, CDR2 SYGVNS. Between the trimmed V and J ends, which lost 1 base and 0 bases, there was a span of 5 bases. The CDR3 runs 14 residues. This CDR3 reads CASSEWGSTDTQYF. The CDR3 region has the DNA TGTGCCAGCAGTGAATGGGGCAGCACAGATACGCAGTATTTT. The variable domain in full, completed from reference TRBV25-1 and TRBJ2-3, reads EADIYQTPRYLVIGTGKKITLECSQTMGHDKMYWYQQDPGMELHLIHYSYGVNSTEKGDLSSESTVSRIRTEHFPLTLESARPSHTSQYLCASSEWGSTDTQYFGPGTRLTVL.

The chain has TRBV29-1 and TRBJ1-1; TRBD1 agrees at 9 bases. Per germline, CDR1 SQVTM and CDR2 ANQGSEA. This CDR3 is built from 12 residues. With 0 bases clipped from V and 12 bases from J, the junction kept 5 bases outside the gene matches. DNA of the CDR3: TGCAGCGTTGAAGACCGGGACAGGGATCCTTTCTTT. As protein: CSVEDRDRDPFF.

This clone occurred once. CDR3 bases: TGTGCCAGCAGCTTAGAGGCGGGAGGGTATGAGGGTTCCTACGAGCAGTACTTC. Its translation: CASSLEAGGYEGSYEQYF. The genes are TRBV7-6 and TRBJ2-7, with 9 positions matching TRBD2. With 1 base clipped from V and 1 base from J, the junction kept 11 bases outside the gene matches. In germline, CDR1 is SGHVS, CDR2 FNYEAQ. This CDR3 is built from 18 residues.

The chain employs TRBV5-1 and TRBJ2-1; no clear D. CDR3 length: 15 amino acids. V was trimmed by 0 bases and J by 6 bases, leaving 13 bases between them. Per the germline V gene, CDR1 is SGHRS and CDR2 is YFSETQ. DNA of the CDR3: TGCGCCAGCAGCTTGGGTACCGGAGCCGGCAATGAGCAGTTCTTC. Encoded protein: CASSLGTGAGNEQFF.

The rearrangement joins TRBV28 to TRBJ1-5, with TRBD1 identical over 10 bases. CDR1 MDHEN and CDR2 SYDVKM come from the germline V gene. The CDR3 totals 16 residues. Trimming cost V 5 bases and J 1 base; bases outside gene matches: 5. The CDR3 reads CASSPRTGGSNQPQHF. As DNA, the CDR3 is TGTGCCAGCAGTCCCCGGACAGGGGGGAGCAATCAGCCCCAGCATTTT.

The chain uses TRBV19 and TRBJ1-4; TRBD1 matches at 9 bases. Germline V gene sequence: CDR1 LNHDA, CDR2 SQIVND (reference sequence). The CDR3 consists of 17 residues. Trimming removed 5 bases from V and 6 bases from J; junction bases left unmatched: 13. CDR3 loop: CASSSILPGQGDEKLFF. Written as DNA, the CDR3 is TGTGCCAGTAGTTCCATCCTACCGGGACAGGGAGATGAAAAACTGTTTTTT.

V and J are TRBV7-3 and TRBJ2-3, with 13 bases matching TRBD2. The germline V gene has CDR1 SGHTA and CDR2 FQGTGA. The ends lost 5 bases at V and 4 bases at J; junction bases unmatched: 6. This CDR3 region has 16 residues. CDR3 loop: CASSRGLAGFSDTQYF. The CDR3 bases are TGTGCCAGCAGCCGGGGACTAGCGGGGTTCTCAGATACGCAGTATTTT.

V gene TRBV7-2 combines with J gene TRBJ1-2, with TRBD1 matching 9 bases. Losses at the gene ends were 4 bases for V and 5 bases for J; bases not matched to a gene: 14. Germline V gene sequence: CDR1 SGHTA, CDR2 FQGNSA. The CDR3 loop spans 17 amino acids. CDR3 amino acids: CASSSTGGAVTFYGYTF. Here the CDR3 DNA reads TGTGCCAGCAGCTCAACAGGGGGCGCGGTAACTTTTTATGGCTACACCTTC.

J is TRBJ2-5 and V is TRBV28, with TRBD2 matching 7 bases. Germline V gene data show CDR1 as MDHEN and CDR2 as SYDVKM. Germline trimming cut 10 bases from V and 1 base from J; bases unmatched to any gene: 6. This CDR3 is 13 amino acids long. The CDR3 here is CATQSGGQETQYF. For the CDR3, the DNA is TGTGCCACCCAATCGGGGGGCCAAGAGACCCAGTACTTC.

This rearrangement joins TRBV5-1 to TRBJ2-3, with D perhaps matching TRBD1 (6 bases). V was clipped by 5 bases and J by 11 bases, with 18 bases between them. The CDR3 is 13 residues long. The germline V gene encodes CDR1 SGHRS and CDR2 YFSETQ. The CDR3 DNA reads as TGCGCCAGCAGGATTGGAAGACAGGTGGTGCAGTATTTT. Translation: CASRIGRQVVQYF.

V and J are TRBV2 and TRBJ2-2, with D maybe TRBD2 (6 bases). This CDR3 has 16 amino acids. Trimming removed 3 bases at V and 3 bases at J, with 14 bases between. Germline V CDR1 and CDR2: SNHLY, FYNNEI. The CDR3 coding sequence is TGTGCCAGCAGTGAGCAACCGACTAGGGACACCGGGGAGCTGTTTTTT. It codes for CASSEQPTRDTGELFF.